A selection of T cell receptor beta chains follows, all from one sample in a study of T cell responses to AZD1222 COVID-19 vaccine. Assay used: immunoSEQ multiplex PCR; TCRdb lists only in-frame clones, some missing. The table records some 140,000 clones, 70% to 90% of them present only once. This material consisted of peripheral blood, taken 28 days after the second dose of the MenACWY control vaccine. Receptors originate from an adult who received the MenACWY meningococcal vaccine as a control. Each CDR3 is given with its conserved first and last residue. Fields, in order: J gene, D gene, V gene, clone size, CDR3 protein, CDR3 DNA. The D gene is left open where the match is weak. Clone size is shown for a subset of rows, as once, few, many or a class of expanded clone.

J: TRBJ2-1
D: TRBD2
V: TRBV4-2
size: -
CDR3: CASSQERRLAGDNEQFF
DNA: TGTGCCAGCAGCCAAGAAAGAAGACTAGCGGGTGACAATGAGCAGTTCTTC

J: TRBJ2-7
D: -
V: TRBV18
size: once
CDR3: CASSPASAGYEQYF
DNA: TGTGCCAGCTCACCGGCTAGCGCAGGCTACGAGCAGTACTTC

J: TRBJ1-5
D: -
V: TRBV6-5
size: -
CDR3: CASRPTGTGDEPQHF
DNA: TGTGCCAGCAGACCAACTGGGACGGGGGATGAGCCCCAGCATTTT

J: TRBJ2-2
D: -
V: TRBV27
size: -
CDR3: CASSLELDTGELFF
DNA: TGTGCCAGCAGTTTAGAGTTGGACACCGGGGAGCTGTTTTTT

J: TRBJ2-5
D: -
V: TRBV5-4
size: -
CDR3: CASSLGGLEETQYF
DNA: TGTGCCAGCAGCTTGGGGGGACTTGAAGAGACCCAGTACTTC

J: TRBJ2-5
D: -
V: TRBV5-1
size: -
CDR3: CASNEGRKTQYF
DNA: TGCGCCAGCAATGAGGGAAGAAAGACCCAGTACTTC

J: TRBJ2-2
D: -
V: TRBV5-1
size: -
CDR3: CASSLEPPNTGELFF
DNA: TGCGCCAGCAGCTTGGAACCGCCGAACACCGGGGAGCTGTTTTTT

J: TRBJ1-2
D: TRBD1
V: TRBV11-2
size: -
CDR3: CASSPRTGGGGYTF
DNA: TGTGCCAGCAGCCCGAGAACAGGGGGTGGTGGCTACACCTTC

J: TRBJ1-4
D: -
V: TRBV19
size: -
CDR3: CASSIQGTNEKLFF
DNA: TGTGCCAGTAGTATTCAAGGTACTAATGAAAAACTGTTTTTT

J: TRBJ2-5
D: -
V: TRBV15
size: -
CDR3: CATSWRTSQETQYF
DNA: TGTGCCACCAGCTGGAGAACTTCTCAAGAGACCCAGTACTTC

J: TRBJ1-6
D: TRBD1
V: TRBV10-3
size: -
CDR3: CAISDVAGGSPLHF
DNA: TGTGCCATCAGTGATGTGGCAGGGGGTTCACCCCTCCACTTT

J: TRBJ2-3
D: TRBD1
V: TRBV7-8
size: -
CDR3: CASSGRDRAADTQYF
DNA: TGTGCCAGCAGCGGGCGGGACAGGGCAGCAGATACGCAGTATTTT

J: TRBJ1-2
D: -
V: TRBV3-1/TRBV3-2
size: -
CDR3: CASSPGHQPGNGYTF
DNA: TGTGCCAGCAGCCCCGGCCACCAACCGGGAAATGGCTACACCTTC

J: TRBJ1-2
D: TRBD1
V: TRBV5-1
size: few
CDR3: CASSLGGTAPDYGYTF
DNA: TGCGCCAGCAGCTTGGGGGGGACAGCGCCGGACTATGGCTACACCTTC

J: TRBJ2-7
D: TRBD1
V: TRBV27
size: once
CDR3: CASSWDRGNEQYF
DNA: TGTGCCAGCAGTTGGGACAGGGGGAACGAGCAGTACTTC

J: TRBJ1-1
D: TRBD1
V: TRBV12-3/TRBV12-4
size: -
CDR3: CASSSWTGQAFF
DNA: TGTGCCAGCAGTTCTTGGACAGGGCAAGCTTTCTTT

J: TRBJ2-1
D: TRBD2
V: TRBV27
size: -
CDR3: CASSTTGTSVRNEQFF
DNA: TGTGCCAGCAGTACCACCGGGACTAGTGTGAGGAATGAGCAGTTCTTC

J: TRBJ1-1
D: TRBD1
V: TRBV6-5
size: -
CDR3: CASSYQTGLNTEAFF
DNA: TGTGCCAGCAGTTACCAGACAGGGTTGAACACTGAAGCTTTCTTT

J: TRBJ1-4
D: TRBD1
V: TRBV27
size: -
CDR3: CASSLGDRGFRLFF
DNA: TGTGCCAGCAGTTTAGGGGACAGGGGTTTTAGGCTGTTTTTT

J: TRBJ1-1
D: -
V: TRBV9
size: -
CDR3: CASSVELGGQAFF
DNA: TGTGCCAGCAGCGTAGAGTTAGGGGGGCAAGCTTTCTTT

J: TRBJ1-5
D: -
V: TRBV28
size: -
CDR3: CASSTGGMSGQPQHF
DNA: TGTGCCAGCAGTACCGGCGGTATGAGCGGGCAGCCCCAGCATTTT

J: TRBJ1-4
D: -
V: TRBV27
size: -
CDR3: CASSLRGNNEKLFF
DNA: TGTGCCAGCAGTTTGCGGGGTAATAATGAAAAACTGTTTTTT

J: TRBJ2-1
D: -
V: TRBV24-1
size: -
CDR3: CATSGPGIHVF
DNA: TGTGCCACCAGTGGGCCGGGCATTCACGTCTTC

J: TRBJ1-2
D: -
V: TRBV14
size: -
CDR3: CASSPLGANYGYTF
DNA: TGTGCCAGCAGCCCCCTAGGCGCTAACTATGGCTACACCTTC

J: TRBJ1-5
D: -
V: TRBV18
size: -
CDR3: CASSPGEVPQHF
DNA: TGTGCCAGCTCACCCGGGGAAGTGCCCCAGCATTTT

J: TRBJ1-4
D: -
V: TRBV28
size: -
CDR3: CASSWTVEKLFF
DNA: TGTGCCAGCAGTTGGACGGTTGAAAAACTGTTTTTT

J: TRBJ2-3
D: -
V: TRBV5-1
size: -
CDR3: CATRRALGDTQYF
DNA: TGCGCCACCCGAAGGGCTTTGGGAGATACGCAGTATTTT

J: TRBJ1-1
D: -
V: TRBV18
size: few
CDR3: CASSLKQGNEAFF
DNA: TGTGCCAGCTCACTGAAGCAGGGTAATGAAGCTTTCTTT

J: TRBJ1-2
D: -
V: TRBV5-6
size: -
CDR3: CASSYSGGYTF
DNA: TGTGCCAGCAGCTACAGTGGTGGCTACACCTTC

J: TRBJ2-3
D: -
V: TRBV3-1/TRBV3-2
size: -
CDR3: CASSQSRAGATQYF
DNA: TGTGCCAGCAGCCAATCGCGGGCCGGGGCGACGCAGTATTTT

J: TRBJ1-5
D: TRBD1
V: TRBV4-2
size: -
CDR3: CASSQRTGSNQPQHF
DNA: TGTGCCAGCAGCCAACGGACAGGGAGCAATCAGCCCCAGCATTTT

J: TRBJ2-6
D: TRBD2
V: TRBV5-1
size: once
CDR3: CASSPGLAGGWSGANVLTF
DNA: TGCGCCAGCAGCCCGGGACTAGCGGGGGGATGGTCTGGGGCCAACGTCCTGACTTTC

J: TRBJ2-2
D: -
V: TRBV15
size: -
CDR3: CATSLSRQLSRELFF
DNA: TGTGCCACCAGCCTCTCTAGACAGCTCTCCCGGGAGCTGTTTTTT

J: TRBJ2-1
D: TRBD1
V: TRBV5-1
size: -
CDR3: CASSLGQGLNEQFF
DNA: TGCGCCAGCAGCCTGGGACAGGGCCTCAATGAGCAGTTCTTC

J: TRBJ1-1
D: -
V: TRBV7-3
size: -
CDR3: CASSLTEKAEAFF
DNA: TGTGCCAGCAGCTTGACCGAGAAGGCTGAAGCTTTCTTT

J: TRBJ2-7
D: -
V: TRBV19
size: -
CDR3: CASSRGGANGAYEQYF
DNA: TGTGCCAGTAGCCGTGGTGGGGCGAACGGAGCTTACGAGCAGTACTTC

J: TRBJ2-2
D: -
V: TRBV6-2/TRBV6-3
size: -
CDR3: CASSYLSRAGELFF
DNA: TGTGCCAGCAGTTACCTGTCCAGGGCCGGGGAGCTGTTTTTT

J: TRBJ2-7
D: -
V: TRBV2
size: -
CDR3: CASSYGTAGEQYF
DNA: TGTGCCAGCAGTTACGGGACCGCTGGGGAGCAGTACTTC

J: TRBJ1-6
D: -
V: TRBV5-3
size: -
CDR3: CARSLRTGPREYSPLHF
DNA: TGTGCCAGAAGCCTGAGGACCGGGCCGCGGGAATATTCACCCCTCCACTTT

J: TRBJ1-5
D: -
V: TRBV10-3
size: once
CDR3: CAISERAHQPQHF
DNA: TGTGCCATCAGTGAGAGGGCACATCAGCCCCAGCATTTT

J: TRBJ1-1
D: -
V: TRBV11-3
size: -
CDR3: CASSFAGRRGRNTEAFF
DNA: TGTGCCAGCAGCTTCGCCGGGAGGAGAGGTAGGAACACTGAAGCTTTCTTT

J: TRBJ1-5
D: TRBD1
V: TRBV6-2/TRBV6-3
size: once
CDR3: CASSDQQGLNPQHF
DNA: TGTGCCAGCAGTGACCAACAGGGGCTGAATCCCCAGCATTTT

J: TRBJ1-3
D: -
V: TRBV7-9
size: -
CDR3: CASSLDRAGNTIYF
DNA: TGTGCCAGCAGCTTAGACAGGGCTGGAAACACCATATATTTT

J: TRBJ2-2
D: -
V: TRBV13
size: -
CDR3: CASSQVAGELFF
DNA: TGTGCCAGCAGCCAAGTGGCCGGGGAGCTGTTTTTT

J: TRBJ2-2
D: TRBD1
V: TRBV27
size: -
CDR3: CASRGPSRGRFTGELFF
DNA: TGTGCCAGCCGGGGGCCTAGCAGGGGGCGATTCACCGGGGAGCTGTTTTTT

J: TRBJ2-7
D: -
V: TRBV5-4
size: -
CDR3: CASSFGGASYEQYF
DNA: TGTGCCAGCAGCTTCGGGGGAGCATCCTACGAGCAGTACTTC

J: TRBJ2-2
D: -
V: TRBV11-3
size: -
CDR3: CASSLAAGRYTGELFF
DNA: TGTGCCAGCAGCTTAGCGGCAGGGCGGTACACCGGGGAGCTGTTTTTT

J: TRBJ2-5
D: -
V: TRBV5-1
size: once
CDR3: CASGPRVETQYF
DNA: TGCGCCAGCGGCCCTAGGGTAGAGACCCAGTACTTC

J: TRBJ1-2
D: -
V: TRBV10-3
size: -
CDR3: CAISESGGSYGYTF
DNA: TGTGCCATCAGTGAGTCGGGTGGTTCCTATGGCTACACCTTC

J: TRBJ2-2
D: -
V: TRBV4-1
size: -
CDR3: CASSQVDGDTRTGELFF
DNA: TGCGCCAGCAGCCAAGTAGACGGTGACACCCGGACCGGGGAGCTGTTTTTT

J: TRBJ1-5
D: -
V: TRBV18
size: -
CDR3: CASSPSGGLGQDQPQHF
DNA: TGTGCCAGCTCACCGTCGGGGGGACTGGGCCAAGATCAGCCCCAGCATTTT

J: TRBJ1-3
D: -
V: TRBV5-6
size: -
CDR3: CASSLGVGNTIYF
DNA: TGTGCCAGCAGCTTGGGAGTGGGAAACACCATATATTTT

J: TRBJ1-5
D: -
V: TRBV10-1
size: once
CDR3: CASSEGRQPQHF
DNA: TGCGCCAGCAGTGAAGGTCGGCAGCCCCAGCATTTT